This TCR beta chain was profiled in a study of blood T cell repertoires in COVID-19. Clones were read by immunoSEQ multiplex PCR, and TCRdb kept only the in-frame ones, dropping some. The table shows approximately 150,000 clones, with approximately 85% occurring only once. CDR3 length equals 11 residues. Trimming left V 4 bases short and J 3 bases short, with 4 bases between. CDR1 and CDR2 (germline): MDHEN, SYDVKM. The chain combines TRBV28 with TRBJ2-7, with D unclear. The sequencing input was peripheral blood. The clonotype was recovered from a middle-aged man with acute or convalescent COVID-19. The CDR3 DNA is TGTGCCAGCAGTTCCCACTACGAGCAGTACTTC. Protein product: CASSSHYEQYF.